The 15 T cell receptor beta chains in this list originate from one sample, sequenced in a study of blood T cell repertoires in COVID-19. The method was immunoSEQ multiplex PCR; TCRdb's version includes in-frame clones alone and lacks a portion of them. The repertoire holds under 95,000 clones, with around 86% as singletons. The sample comprised peripheral blood. All receptors derive from a man aged 35 to 55 with acute or convalescent COVID-19.

DNA of the CDR3: TGTGCCAGCAGCACCAGGGCCTACAATGAGCAGTTCTTC. Its protein product is CASSTRAYNEQFF. The chain employs TRBV6-2 or TRBV6-3 and TRBJ2-1; TRBD1 is a possible D gene (5 bases). The germline V gene has CDR1 MNHEY and CDR2 SVGEGT. This CDR3 contains 13 residues. V was shortened by 6 bases and J by 2 bases, with 8 bases between the two germline ends.

This chain joins TRBV7-8 and TRBJ2-7; D is perhaps TRBD2 (6 bases). Germline V gives CDR1 SGHVS, CDR2 FQNEAQ. This CDR3 is 14 amino acids long. Between the trimmed V and J ends, which lost 3 bases and 4 bases, there was a span of 13 bases. DNA of the CDR3: TGTGCCAGCAGCTTTGGAGGGAGTGGGTACGAGCAGTACTTC. Encoded protein: CASSFGGSGYEQYF.

This clone was seen at least ten times. The chain joins TRBV7-6 to TRBJ2-7; 7 nucleotides match TRBD2. The germline CDR1 and CDR2 sequences are SGHVS and FNYEAQ. Trimming removed 4 bases from V and 2 bases from J; junction bases left unmatched: 2. The CDR3 extends over 13 amino acids. CDR3 residues: CASSWDYAYEQYF. CDR3 coding DNA: TGTGCCAGCAGCTGGGACTATGCCTACGAGCAGTACTTC. Full variable domain (remainder filled in from reference TRBV7-6 and TRBJ2-7): GAGVSQSPRYKVTKRGQDVALRCDPISGHVSLYWYRQALGQGPEFLTYFNYEAQQDKSGLPNDRFSAERPEGSISTLTIQRTEQRDSAMYRCASSWDYAYEQYFGPGTRLTVT.

The chain joins TRBV7-9 to TRBJ2-1, with TRBD1 as a possible D gene (6 bases). The CDR3 length is 16 residues. Trimming took 3 bases from V and 7 from J, leaving 19 bases between them. The germline CDR1 and CDR2 sequences are SEHNR and FQNEAQ (reference sequence). The CDR3 DNA is TGTGCCAGCAGCTTTTTACAGGGACCCCCTGGGAATGAGCAGTTCTTC. Translating it yields CASSFLQGPPGNEQFF.

The chain uses TRBV5-1 and TRBJ1-1, with D tentatively TRBD1 (5 bases). Germline V gene data show CDR1 as SGHRS and CDR2 as YFSETQ. V was pared by 0 bases and J by 2 bases, with 5 bases between. This CDR3 contains 13 residues. The CDR3 spells CASSLGGNTEAFF. For the CDR3, the DNA is TGCGCCAGCAGCTTGGGGGGCAACACTGAAGCTTTCTTT.

The V call is TRBV7-8, the J call TRBJ1-6, with 7 bases that match TRBD1. CDR1 is SGHVS and CDR2 is FQNEAQ in the germline V gene. V lost 7 bases and J lost 6; bases outside the gene matches: 3. The length of the CDR3 is 13 residues. The CDR3 coding sequence is TGTGCCAGCAACTGGGACAGTAATTCACCCCTCCACTTT. Its protein product is CASNWDSNSPLHF.

This chain links TRBV20-1 with TRBJ1-2, with D hard to call. CDR1 and CDR2 (germline): DFQATT, SNEGSKA (reference sequence). Trimming removed 6 bases from V and 4 bases from J, with 9 bases in between. The CDR3 runs to 11 residues. CDR3 in DNA: TGCAGTGCGGGCGGGAGCTATGGCTACACCTTC. Protein sequence: CSAGGSYGYTF.

The rearrangement uses TRBV10-3 and TRBJ2-1, with no clear D. The CDR3 has 14 amino acids. V gave up 2 bases and J gave up 7 bases, with 12 bases separating them. The germline V gene encodes CDR1 ENHRY and CDR2 SYGVKD. The DNA for the CDR3 is TGTGCCATCAGTGAGGCTCCCCCGAGGAATGAGCAGTTCTTC. This translates into CAISEAPPRNEQFF.

The chain is built from TRBV4-1 and TRBJ2-1, with D unclear. The ends were cut back, 1 base at V and 2 bases at J, with 3 bases in the middle. Germline V gene lookup returns CDR1 MGHRA and CDR2 YSYEKL. This CDR3 comprises 13 residues. CDR3 in DNA: TGCGCCAGCAGCCAAGTCACCTACAATGAGCAGTTCTTC. Protein product: CASSQVTYNEQFF.

This clone was seen only a few times. The genes are TRBV3-1 (or the pseudogene TRBV3-2) and TRBJ2-1; 11 nucleotides agree with TRBD2. V dropped 6 bases and J dropped 8; count of bases not matched to a gene: 9. The CDR3 is made up of 15 amino acids. CDR1 and CDR2 (germline): LGHDT, YNNKEL (reference sequence). CDR3 loop: CASRKTSGRIDEQFF. CDR3 sequence (DNA): TGTGCCAGCAGGAAAACTAGCGGGAGAATCGATGAGCAGTTCTTC.

The rearrangement links TRBV28 to TRBJ1-4; no firm D call. Germline V gene lookup returns CDR1 MDHEN and CDR2 SYDVKM. Trimming left V 3 bases short and J 4 bases short, with 6 bases between. The length of the CDR3 is 13 residues. The chain's CDR3 is CASSFSGNEKLFF. The CDR3 bases are TGTGCCAGCAGTTTCAGTGGTAATGAAAAACTGTTTTTT.

The rearrangement joins TRBV30 to TRBJ2-2; maybe TRBD2 (5 bases). Trimming left V 3 bases short and J 2 bases short, with 10 bases between. Per germline, CDR1 GTSNPN and CDR2 SVGIG (reference sequence). The CDR3 loop spans 14 amino acids. CDR3 sequence reads: CAWRSRTNTGELFF. In DNA form, the CDR3 reads TGTGCCTGGAGGAGCAGGACTAACACCGGGGAGCTGTTTTTT.

This chain links TRBV5-4 with TRBJ1-5; unclear D gene. V was shortened by 3 bases and J by 4 bases, with 5 bases between the two germline ends. This CDR3 region has 12 residues. The germline gives CDR1 SGHNT, CDR2 YYREEE (reference sequence). CDR3 loop: CASSSGNQPQHF. In nucleotides, the CDR3 is TGTGCCAGCAGCTCGGGGAATCAGCCCCAGCATTTT.

This rearrangement joins TRBV5-1 to TRBJ2-1, with 8 bases lining up with TRBD2. The germline V gene has CDR1 SGHRS and CDR2 YFSETQ. Trimming removed 0 bases from V and 4 bases from J; junction bases left unmatched: 3. The CDR3 runs to 15 residues. CDR3 sequence reads: CASSLESSGYNEQFF. CDR3 in DNA: TGCGCCAGCAGCTTGGAGTCTAGCGGGTACAATGAGCAGTTCTTC.

As DNA, the CDR3 is TGTGCCAGTAGTTCCCAAATGACCAGGCCAAGGGGGCAGCCCCAGCATTTT. It encodes CASSSQMTRPRGQPQHF. This chain joins TRBV19 and TRBJ1-5; weak D call: TRBD1 (6 bases). V shed 5 bases and J shed 7 bases, with 24 bases lying between them. Germline V gene data show CDR1 as LNHDA and CDR2 as SQIVND (reference sequence). The CDR3 is 17 amino acids.